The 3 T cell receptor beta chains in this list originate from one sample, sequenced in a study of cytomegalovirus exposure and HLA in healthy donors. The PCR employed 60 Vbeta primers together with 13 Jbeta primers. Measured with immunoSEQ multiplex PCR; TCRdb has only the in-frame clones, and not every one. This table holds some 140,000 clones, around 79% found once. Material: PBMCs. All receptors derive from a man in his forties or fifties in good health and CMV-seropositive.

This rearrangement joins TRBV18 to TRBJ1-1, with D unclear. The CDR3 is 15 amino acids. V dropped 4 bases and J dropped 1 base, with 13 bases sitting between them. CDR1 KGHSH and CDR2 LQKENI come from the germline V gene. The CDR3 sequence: CASSRGSQQNTEAFF. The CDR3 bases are TGTGCCAGCTCACGAGGTAGTCAGCAGAACACTGAAGCTTTCTTT.

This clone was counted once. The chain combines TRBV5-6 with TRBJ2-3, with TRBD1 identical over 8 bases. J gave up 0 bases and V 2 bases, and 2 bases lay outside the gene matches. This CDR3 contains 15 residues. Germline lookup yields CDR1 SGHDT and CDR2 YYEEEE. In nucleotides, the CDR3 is TGTGCCAGCAGCTTTACAGGGGGGAGCACAGATACGCAGTATTTT. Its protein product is CASSFTGGSTDTQYF.

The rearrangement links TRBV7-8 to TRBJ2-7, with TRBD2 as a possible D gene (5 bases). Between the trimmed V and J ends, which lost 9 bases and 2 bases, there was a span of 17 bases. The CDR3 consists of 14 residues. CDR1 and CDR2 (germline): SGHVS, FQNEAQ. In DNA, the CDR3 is TGTGCCAGTAATCGCGAGCGGCAAGCCTACGAGCAGTACTTC. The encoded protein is CASNRERQAYEQYF.